This entry concerns a single TCR beta chain. Its matching antigen is unknown. Peptide-pool stimulation followed by sequencing identified expanded antigen-specific CD4+ clonotypes in the ViraFEST assay. Subsequent to roughly 10 days of culture, CD4+ T cells were isolated. A PCR test confirmed that the person had SARS-CoV-2 infection between March and December 2020. In culture with about 10 IU/ml IL-2 and 9 to 10 ug/ml peptides, PBMC were grown at two million per well. The data are from a study of vaccination effects on CD4 cells after COVID-19. Turning to the study itself: Two doses of either BNT162b2 or mRNA-1273 were given to each participant. Points from the study as a whole: Clones arising from infection and from vaccination showed marked clonal contraction late after vaccination. Following vaccination, convalescents' spike-reactive clones were mostly new ones induced by the vaccine.

Germline loops: CDR1 SGHAT, CDR2 FQDESV (reference sequence). This CDR3 has 16 residues. V trimming: 5 bases; J trimming: 5 bases; junction bases outside the gene matches: 9. Profiled with immunoSEQ multiplex PCR; TCRdb holds only in-frame clones, not every one. The sample yields tens of thousands of clones, 70% to 80% seen once. The TCR sequence derives from a human donor who had a prior SARS-CoV-2 infection. Sequenced material: CD4+ T cells from PBMCs cultured with a peptide pool, taken before COVID-19 vaccination. The J gene is TRBJ2-7, the V gene TRBV11-1; 13 bases line up with TRBD2. The CDR3 protein is CASSRGLAGRGNEQYF. CDR3 nucleotides: TGTGCCAGCAGCAGGGGACTAGCGGGACGAGGCAACGAGCAGTACTTC. Combining the CDR3 with reference TRBV11-1 and TRBJ2-7 gives the whole variable domain EAEVAQSPRYKITEKSQAVAFWCDPISGHATLYWYRQILGQGPELLVQFQDESVVDDSQLPKDRFSAERLKGVDSTLKIQPAELGDSAMYLCASSRGLAGRGNEQYFGPGTRLTVT.